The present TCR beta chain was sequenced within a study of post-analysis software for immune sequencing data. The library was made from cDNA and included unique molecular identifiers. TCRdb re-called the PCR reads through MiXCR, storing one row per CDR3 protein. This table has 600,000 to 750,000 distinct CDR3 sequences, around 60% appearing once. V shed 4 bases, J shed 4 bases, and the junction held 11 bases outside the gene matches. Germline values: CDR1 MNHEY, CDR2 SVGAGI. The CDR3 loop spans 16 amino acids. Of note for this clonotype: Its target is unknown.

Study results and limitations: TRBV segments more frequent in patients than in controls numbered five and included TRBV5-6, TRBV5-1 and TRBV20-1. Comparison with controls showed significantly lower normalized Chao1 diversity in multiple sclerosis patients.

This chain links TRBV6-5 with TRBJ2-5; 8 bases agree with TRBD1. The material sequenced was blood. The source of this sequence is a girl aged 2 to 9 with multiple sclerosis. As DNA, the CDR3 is TGTGCCAGCAGTTTAGAACGGACCGACAGGGGAGAGACCCAGTACTTC. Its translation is CASSLERTDRGETQYF.